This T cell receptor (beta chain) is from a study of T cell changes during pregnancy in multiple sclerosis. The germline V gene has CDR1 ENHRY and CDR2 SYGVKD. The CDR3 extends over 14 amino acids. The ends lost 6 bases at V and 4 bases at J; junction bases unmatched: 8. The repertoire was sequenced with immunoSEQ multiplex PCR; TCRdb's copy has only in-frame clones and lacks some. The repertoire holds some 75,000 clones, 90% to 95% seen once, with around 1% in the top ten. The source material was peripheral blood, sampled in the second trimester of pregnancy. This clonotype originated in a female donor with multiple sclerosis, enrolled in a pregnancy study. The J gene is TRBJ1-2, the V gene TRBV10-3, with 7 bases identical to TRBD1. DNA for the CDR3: TGTGCCATCAGCCAGGGGGGTCGAAGCTATGGCTACACCTTC. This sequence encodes CAISQGGRSYGYTF.